The rows below give T cell receptor beta chains drawn from one sample of a study of blood T cell repertoires in COVID-19. Sequenced by immunoSEQ multiplex PCR; TCRdb stores in-frame clones only, minus some. In the table there are approximately 300,000 clones, 86% of which are singletons. Input material: peripheral blood. Every receptor here comes from a woman aged 45-65 years with acute or convalescent COVID-19. Each CDR3 is given with its conserved first and last residue. D genes are given only for firm matches. A row's size may be missing; if present it is once, few, many or a size class.

TGTGCCAGCAGCCCCGGACTAGCGGGAGTCCCCGTCGCGACCCAGTACTTC | CASSPGLAGVPVATQYF | TRBJ2-5 | TRBD2 | - | TRBV11-2
TGTGCCAGCAGCCAAACTAGCGGGAGGGTTCCGGATACGCAGTATTTT | CASSQTSGRVPDTQYF | TRBJ2-3 | TRBD2 | once | TRBV7-6
TGTGCCACCAGTGATTTAGGCGAGGGACGGAGGGCTGATACGCAGTATTTT | CATSDLGEGRRADTQYF | TRBJ2-3 | - | - | TRBV24-1
TGTGCCAGCAGCCGGAACAGCAATGAAAAACTGTTTTTT | CASSRNSNEKLFF | TRBJ1-4 | - | few | TRBV4-2
TGTGCCCATAGCGGGAGGAAGAACACCGGGGAGCTGTTTTTT | CAHSGRKNTGELFF | TRBJ2-2 | TRBD2 | few | TRBV30
TGTGCCAGCAGCAAACATTACCCGGGACAAGGCACCGGGGAGCTGTTTTTT | CASSKHYPGQGTGELFF | TRBJ2-2 | - | - | TRBV21-1
TGTGCCTGGAGTGGCAGGGGTTGGCCCTACGAGCAGTACTTC | CAWSGRGWPYEQYF | TRBJ2-7 | - | - | TRBV30
TGCGCCAGCAGCCAAGATTGGGCGCAACGGAACACTGAAGCTTTCTTT | CASSQDWAQRNTEAFF | TRBJ1-1 | - | few | TRBV4-1
TGTGCCAGCAGTTGGGACAGGGAAAGTCCCCAGCATTTT | CASSWDRESPQHF | TRBJ1-5 | TRBD1 | - | TRBV27
TGTGCCAGCAGCCTCACAGGGGGCCCAGATACGCAGTATTTT | CASSLTGGPDTQYF | TRBJ2-3 | TRBD1 | - | TRBV3-1/TRBV3-2
TGTGCCAGCAGCTTCCGGACAGGGGGCTTGAGCACTGAAGCTTTCTTT | CASSFRTGGLSTEAFF | TRBJ1-1 | TRBD1 | - | TRBV11-2
TGTGCCAGGGACAGAAACTACGAGCAGTACTTC | CARDRNYEQYF | TRBJ2-7 | - | - | TRBV25-1
TGTGCCAGCAGAAATCCCATGGGCACTTTTTACGAGCAGTACTTC | CASRNPMGTFYEQYF | TRBJ2-7 | - | - | TRBV7-2
TGTGCCACCAGGGCAGGGGGCGCGGACCCCACAGATACGCAGTATTTT | CATRAGGADPTDTQYF | TRBJ2-3 | TRBD1 | few | TRBV24-1
TGTGCCAGCAGCTCGCCGGGACAGGGGAACAATGAGCAGTTCTTC | CASSSPGQGNNEQFF | TRBJ2-1 | TRBD1 | - | TRBV5-4
TGCGCCAGCAGCACCGGTTCGGTCGCGGGGGCAACTAATGAAAAACTGTTTTTT | CASSTGSVAGATNEKLFF | TRBJ1-4 | - | - | TRBV5-1
TGTGCCAGCAGCTTAGCACAGGGGGCAAGCACTGAAGCTTTCTTT | CASSLAQGASTEAFF | TRBJ1-1 | TRBD1 | - | TRBV7-8
TGTGCCAGCAAAAGGGACTGGAGAGCGTTCCAGTACTTC | CASKRDWRAFQYF | TRBJ2-5 | - | once | TRBV7-2
TGTGCCAGCAGCTTAGACCCCGGGGGGAGGGGCTATGGCTACACCTTC | CASSLDPGGRGYGYTF | TRBJ1-2 | - | - | TRBV13
TGTGCCAGCAGCCCGGGACTGGGACTCACAGATACGCAGTATTTT | CASSPGLGLTDTQYF | TRBJ2-3 | - | - | TRBV5-5
TGTGCCATCAGTGAGACGACAGGGTTCAAAGAGACCCAGTACTTC | CAISETTGFKETQYF | TRBJ2-5 | TRBD1 | - | TRBV10-3
TGTGCCACCAGCAGTCCGGGACAGGGGGCCACCGGGGAGCTGTTTTTT | CATSSPGQGATGELFF | TRBJ2-2 | TRBD1 | - | TRBV15
TGTGCCAGCAGCCCGGGGCCTAGCGGGATGATCTCCTACGAGCAGTACTTC | CASSPGPSGMISYEQYF | TRBJ2-7 | TRBD2 | - | TRBV5-4
TGCGCCAGCAGCTTGGGACAGAGCTACGAGCAGTACTTC | CASSLGQSYEQYF | TRBJ2-7 | - | few | TRBV5-1
TGTGCCAGCAAACGACTAGCGGGGCAATACGAGCAGTACTTC | CASKRLAGQYEQYF | TRBJ2-7 | TRBD2 | - | TRBV6-6
TGTGCCAGCTCCCTAGCGGGATGGGGTACGCAGTATTTT | CASSLAGWGTQYF | TRBJ2-3 | TRBD2 | - | TRBV28
TGTGCCAGCCGGGGATACACTGAAGCTTTCTTT | CASRGYTEAFF | TRBJ1-1 | - | - | TRBV28
TGTGCCAGTAGTATCTCGCACAGGGAATTCTACGAGCAGTACTTC | CASSISHREFYEQYF | TRBJ2-7 | - | - | TRBV19
TGCGCCAGCAGCCGGGAACTAGTCGGGGAGCAGTTCTTC | CASSRELVGEQFF | TRBJ2-1 | - | - | TRBV4-3
TGTGCCAGCAGCTTAGCCGGACTAGCGGGAGTTCGAACCGGGGAGCTGTTTTTT | CASSLAGLAGVRTGELFF | TRBJ2-2 | TRBD2 | - | TRBV7-2
TGCGCCAGCAGCCCATACCGGGACAGGAATTCACCCCTCCACTTT | CASSPYRDRNSPLHF | TRBJ1-6 | TRBD1 | - | TRBV5-1
TGTGCCAGTAGTATAACTAGCGGAAGCACAGATACGCAGTATTTT | CASSITSGSTDTQYF | TRBJ2-3 | TRBD2 | - | TRBV19
TGTGCCAGCAGTTTTGGACAGGCTGAGTTATATGGCTACACCTTC | CASSFGQAELYGYTF | TRBJ1-2 | TRBD1 | - | TRBV28
TGCGCCAGCAGCGAGGGGGGCACAGATACGCAGTATTTT | CASSEGGTDTQYF | TRBJ2-3 | - | - | TRBV5-1
TGTGCCAGCAGCCAAGCTCTAGAAGAGACCCAGTACTTC | CASSQALEETQYF | TRBJ2-5 | - | - | TRBV3-1/TRBV3-2
TGTGCCAGCACGCCGGGCGGGAGGGGGACCGGGGAGCTGTTTTTT | CASTPGGRGTGELFF | TRBJ2-2 | TRBD2 | - | TRBV28
TGTGCCAGCAGCCGGGGACTAGCGGGATTCCAAGAGACCCAGTACTTC | CASSRGLAGFQETQYF | TRBJ2-5 | TRBD2 | - | TRBV7-3
TGTGCCAGCAGAAGGACTAGCGGGTCCTACGAGCAGTACTTC | CASRRTSGSYEQYF | TRBJ2-7 | TRBD2 | - | TRBV14
TGCGCCAGCAGCTTGGTAACAGCGGGAGGCTACAATGAGCAGTTCTTC | CASSLVTAGGYNEQFF | TRBJ2-1 | TRBD2 | - | TRBV5-1
TGTGCCAGCAGCCAATTATACGGAACAGGGTCTCATCAGCCCCAGCATTTT | CASSQLYGTGSHQPQHF | TRBJ1-5 | - | - | TRBV5-6
TGTGCCAGCACGCTGGGGGGTCTTGGGGTAGGGTACGAGCAGTACTTC | CASTLGGLGVGYEQYF | TRBJ2-7 | - | once | TRBV5-4
TGCGCCAGCAGCCCGAGCGGGGGTGTGCTGTTTTTT | CASSPSGGVLFF | TRBJ2-2 | TRBD2 | - | TRBV4-3
TGTGCCAGCAGCCATCCCGGACAGGGGGCACGGGAGGAAAGCTACGAGCAGTACTTC | CASSHPGQGAREESYEQYF | TRBJ2-7 | TRBD1 | - | TRBV4-2
TGCAGCGTTTCCGGGGGTAACTATGGCTACACCTTC | CSVSGGNYGYTF | TRBJ1-2 | - | - | TRBV29-1
TGTGCCAGCAGCTTGAATACAGGGATTGGTCAGCCCCAGCATTTT | CASSLNTGIGQPQHF | TRBJ1-5 | - | - | TRBV7-9
TGTGCCAGCAGCCTACAAGCGGGAGTGTACGGCGAGCAGTACTTC | CASSLQAGVYGEQYF | TRBJ2-7 | TRBD2 | - | TRBV7-2
TGTGCCAGCAGCGGGTCCGGGGCAGATACGCAGTATTTT | CASSGSGADTQYF | TRBJ2-3 | - | - | TRBV5-5
TGTGCCAGCAGCTTGAGACAGGGCGGGTCCAATCAGCCCCAGCATTTT | CASSLRQGGSNQPQHF | TRBJ1-5 | TRBD1 | - | TRBV7-2
TGTGCCAGCAGGAGCAATAGCAATCAGCCCCAGCATTTT | CASRSNSNQPQHF | TRBJ1-5 | - | - | TRBV6-6
TGTGCCAGCAGCCAGTCCAGGGGGCGAGAGACCCAGTACTTC | CASSQSRGRETQYF | TRBJ2-5 | TRBD1 | - | TRBV3-1/TRBV3-2
TGTGCCAGCAGTAGGGACTTGGGGGATACGCAGTATTTT | CASSRDLGDTQYF | TRBJ2-3 | - | - | TRBV25-1
TGTGCCAGCAAAGTAGGGGATAGCCCCTACGAGCAGTACTTC | CASKVGDSPYEQYF | TRBJ2-7 | - | - | TRBV28
TGTGCCAGCAGCTTAACCAGTCCCGCTTACAATGAGCAGTTCTTC | CASSLTSPAYNEQFF | TRBJ2-1 | - | once | TRBV7-3
TGTGCCAGTAGCCCGGGACAGGCTAGGCCAAGGGCCAAAAACATTCAGTACTTC | CASSPGQARPRAKNIQYF | TRBJ2-4 | TRBD1 | once | TRBV19